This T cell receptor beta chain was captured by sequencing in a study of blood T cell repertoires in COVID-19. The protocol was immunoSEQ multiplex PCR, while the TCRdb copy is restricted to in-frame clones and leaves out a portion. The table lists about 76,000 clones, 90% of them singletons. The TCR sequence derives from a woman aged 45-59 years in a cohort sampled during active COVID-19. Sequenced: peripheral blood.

CDR3 region: CASSLEHYSGANVLTF. DNA of the CDR3: TGTGCCAGCAGCTTGGAACACTACTCTGGGGCCAACGTCCTGACTTTC. The rearrangement joins TRBV5-4 to TRBJ2-6, with D unclear. V was clipped by 0 bases and J by 0 bases, with 7 bases between them. This CDR3 is 16 amino acids long. CDR1 SGHNT and CDR2 YYREEE come from the germline V gene (reference sequence).